This T cell receptor (beta chain) derives from a study of T cells in Graves' hyperthyroidism and ophthalmopathy. The germline gives CDR1 SGHKS, CDR2 YYEKEE (reference sequence). This CDR3 spans 14 amino acids. V was cut by 0 bases and J by 5 bases, with 8 bases left in between. Study results and limitations: Most thyroid-expanded clonotypes above 0.001 were also found in blood.

RNA transcripts yielded amplified TCR beta CDR3 regions. During a first-round RT-PCR of the TCR CDR3, the HTBI primer set was used. MiXCR, run by TCRdb on the multiplex PCR reads, gives a single entry per CDR3 protein. Of hundreds of thousands of distinct CDR3 sequences in the sample, roughly 25% were seen once. The sample holds a few counts of this clonotype. Its antigen is still unknown. The receptor's source is a man aged 45-65 years with Graves' hyperthyroidism. Sequences were obtained from blood. The chain joins TRBV5-5 to TRBJ2-2; D may be TRBD2 (6 bases). CDR3 residues: CASSLVAGTGELFF. The DNA of the CDR3 is TGTGCCAGCAGCTTGGTTGCGGGGACCGGGGAGCTGTTTTTT.